This TCR beta chain is drawn from a study of read filtering for tumor transcriptome and immune sequencing. On the study more broadly: Patients were around 17 male and 11 to 15 female, mean age 65.9 years, range about 45 to 85. IR-seq gave about 3.5 to 10.27 million TCR reads per sample; RNA-seq gave roughly 80 to 1,300.

Overall study results and limits: IR-seq captured clonotypes deeper and more reliably than RNA-seq.

Bone marrow was sampled from every patient at the time of active disease. The table lists this clonotype with many counts. The antigen is undetermined. V lost 7 bases and J 1 base, leaving 10 bases between the germline ends. The CDR3 runs to 13 residues. The V gene's germline CDR1 is MDHEN and CDR2 SYDVKM. This library used 300 to 500 ng RNA and molecular barcoded adaptors spanning alpha/delta and beta/gamma chains. TCRdb called the reads again in MiXCR, with one record for every CDR3 protein. This table has tens of thousands of distinct CDR3 sequences, around 20% appearing once. The clonotype was recovered from a donor at least 40 years old with multiple myeloma. Sequencing was carried out using a population of CD138-negative cells sorted from bone marrow. This chain joins TRBV28 and TRBJ1-1; D unresolved. Here the CDR3 reads CASNPFRNTEAFF. The CDR3 DNA follows: TGTGCCAGCAATCCCTTTAGGAACACTGAAGCTTTCTTT.